Reported below is one T cell receptor (beta chain). The data are from a study of T cell changes during pregnancy in multiple sclerosis. Clones were read by immunoSEQ multiplex PCR, and TCRdb kept only the in-frame ones, dropping some. The sample has about 49,000 clones; 95% are singletons. The clonotype originates from a female donor with multiple sclerosis, enrolled in a pregnancy study. The specimen was CD8+ T cells from peripheral blood mononuclear cells, collected in the first trimester of pregnancy.

CDR3 protein: CASSLYPTDRGQFSGNTIYF. DNA for the CDR3: TGCGCCAGCAGCTTGTACCCTACGGACAGGGGGCAGTTCTCTGGAAACACCATATATTTT. The gene calls are TRBV5-1 and TRBJ1-3; 11 nucleotides agree with TRBD1. CDR3 length: 20 amino acids. Germline CDR1 is SGHRS and CDR2 is YFSETQ. V lost 1 base, J lost 0 bases, and 12 bases stayed unmatched.